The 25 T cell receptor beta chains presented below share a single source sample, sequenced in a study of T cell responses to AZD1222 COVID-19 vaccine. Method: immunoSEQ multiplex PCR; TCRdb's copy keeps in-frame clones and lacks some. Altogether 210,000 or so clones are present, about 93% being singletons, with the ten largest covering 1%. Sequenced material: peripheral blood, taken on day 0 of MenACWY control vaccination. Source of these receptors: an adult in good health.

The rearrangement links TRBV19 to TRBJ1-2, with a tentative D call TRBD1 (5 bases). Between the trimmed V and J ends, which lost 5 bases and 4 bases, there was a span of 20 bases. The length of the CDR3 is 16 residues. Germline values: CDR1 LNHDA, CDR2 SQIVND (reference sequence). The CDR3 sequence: CASSERPRGQVYGYTF. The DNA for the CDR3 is TGTGCCAGTAGTGAAAGGCCGCGGGGCCAGGTCTATGGCTACACCTTC.

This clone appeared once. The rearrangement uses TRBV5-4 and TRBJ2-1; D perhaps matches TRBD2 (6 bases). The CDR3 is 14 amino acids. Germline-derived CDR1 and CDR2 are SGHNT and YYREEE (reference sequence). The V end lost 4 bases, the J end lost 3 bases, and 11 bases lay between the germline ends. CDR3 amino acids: CASSAGTLYNEQFF. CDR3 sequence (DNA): TGTGCCAGCAGCGCCGGGACTCTCTACAATGAGCAGTTCTTC. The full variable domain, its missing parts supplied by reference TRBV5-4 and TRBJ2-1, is ETGVTQSPTHLIKTRGQQVTLRCSSQSGHNTVSWYQQALGQGPQFIFQYYREEENGRGNFPPRFSGLQFPNYSSELNVNALELDDSALYLCASSAGTLYNEQFFGPGTRLTVL.

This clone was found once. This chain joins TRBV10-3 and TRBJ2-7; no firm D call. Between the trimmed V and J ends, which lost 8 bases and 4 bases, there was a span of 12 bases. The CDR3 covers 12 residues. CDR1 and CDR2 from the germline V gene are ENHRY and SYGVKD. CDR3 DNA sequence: TGTGCCATCTCTCGAAGCATTTACGAGCAGTACTTC. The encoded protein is CAISRSIYEQYF.

Here the CDR3 reads CASSGPDRGRTEAFF. As DNA, the CDR3 is TGTGCCAGTAGTGGACCGGACAGGGGTAGAACTGAAGCTTTCTTT. V usage is TRBV19 and J usage is TRBJ1-1; 9 nucleotides agree with TRBD1. The junction had 9 bases not matched to a gene; V was cut back by 5 bases and J by 5 bases. This CDR3 has 15 amino acids. Germline CDR1 and CDR2: LNHDA and SQIVND (reference sequence).

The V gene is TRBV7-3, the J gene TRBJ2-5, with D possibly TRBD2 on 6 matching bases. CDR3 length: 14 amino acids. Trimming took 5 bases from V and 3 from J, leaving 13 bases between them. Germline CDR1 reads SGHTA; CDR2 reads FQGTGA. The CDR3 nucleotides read TGTGCCAGCAGCCCGATGGGGGGAGAAGAGACCCAGTACTTC. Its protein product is CASSPMGGEETQYF.

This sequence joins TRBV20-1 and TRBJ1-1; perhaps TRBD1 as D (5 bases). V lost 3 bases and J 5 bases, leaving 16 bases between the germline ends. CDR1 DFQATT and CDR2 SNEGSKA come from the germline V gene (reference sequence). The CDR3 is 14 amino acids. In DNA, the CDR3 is TGCAGTGCTAGTGGGCGCAGCCAGGGAACTGAAGCTTTCTTT. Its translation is CSASGRSQGTEAFF.

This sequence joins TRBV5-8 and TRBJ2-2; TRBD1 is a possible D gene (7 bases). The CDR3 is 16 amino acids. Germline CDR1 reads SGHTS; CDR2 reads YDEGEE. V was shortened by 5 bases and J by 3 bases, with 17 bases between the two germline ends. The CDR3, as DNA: TGTGCCAGCAGGGAGGGACAGTCGCGGGACACCGGGGAGCTGTTTTTT. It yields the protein CASREGQSRDTGELFF.

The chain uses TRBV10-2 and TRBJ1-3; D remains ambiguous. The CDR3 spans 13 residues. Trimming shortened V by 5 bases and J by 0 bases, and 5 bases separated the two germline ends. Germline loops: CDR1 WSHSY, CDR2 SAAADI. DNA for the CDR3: TGCGCCAGCAGTATGACCTCTGGAAACACCATATATTTT. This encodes CASSMTSGNTIYF.

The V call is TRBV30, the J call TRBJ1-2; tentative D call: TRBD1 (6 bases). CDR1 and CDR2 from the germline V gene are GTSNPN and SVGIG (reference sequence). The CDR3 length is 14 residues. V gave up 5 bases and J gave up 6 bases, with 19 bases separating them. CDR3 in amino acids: CAWGLPPTGNGYTF. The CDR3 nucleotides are TGTGCCTGGGGTCTCCCTCCTACAGGGAATGGCTACACCTTC.

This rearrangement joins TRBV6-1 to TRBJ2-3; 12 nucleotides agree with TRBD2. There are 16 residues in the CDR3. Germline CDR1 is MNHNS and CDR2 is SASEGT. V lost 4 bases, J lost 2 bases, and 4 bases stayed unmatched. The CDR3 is CASSGWTSGATDTQYF. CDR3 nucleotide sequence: TGTGCCAGCAGTGGGTGGACTAGCGGGGCCACAGATACGCAGTATTTT.

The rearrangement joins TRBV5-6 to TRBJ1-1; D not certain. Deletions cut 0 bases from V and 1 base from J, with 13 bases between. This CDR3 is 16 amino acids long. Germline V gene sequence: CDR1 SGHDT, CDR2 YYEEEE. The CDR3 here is CASSLGEGRGNTEAFF. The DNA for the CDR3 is TGTGCCAGCAGCTTGGGTGAAGGGAGAGGGAACACTGAAGCTTTCTTT.

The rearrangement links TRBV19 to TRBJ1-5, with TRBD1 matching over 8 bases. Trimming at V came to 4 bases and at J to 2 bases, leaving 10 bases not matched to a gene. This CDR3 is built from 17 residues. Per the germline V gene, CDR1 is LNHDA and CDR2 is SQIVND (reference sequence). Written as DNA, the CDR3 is TGTGCCAGTAGTACCCCCCGGACAGGGTGGGGCAATCAGCCCCAGCATTTT. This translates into CASSTPRTGWGNQPQHF.

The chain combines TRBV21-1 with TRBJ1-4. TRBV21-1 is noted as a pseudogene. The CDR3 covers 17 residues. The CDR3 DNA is TGTGCCAGCAGCAATAACCTCGGCCGCTCAACTAATGAAAAACTGTTTTTT. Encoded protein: CASSNNLGRSTNEKLFF.

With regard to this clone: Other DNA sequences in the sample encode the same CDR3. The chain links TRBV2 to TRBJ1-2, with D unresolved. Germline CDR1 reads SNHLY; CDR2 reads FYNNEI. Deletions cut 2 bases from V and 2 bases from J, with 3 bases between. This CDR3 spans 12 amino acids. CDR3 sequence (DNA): TGTGCCAGCAGTGAATCGAACTATGGCTACACCTTC. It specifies CASSESNYGYTF. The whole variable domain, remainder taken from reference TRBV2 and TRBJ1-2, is EPEVTQTPSHQVTQMGQEVILRCVPISNHLYFYWYRQILGQKVEFLVSFYNNEISEKSEIFDDQFSVERPDGSNFTLKIRSTKLEDSAMYFCASSESNYGYTFGSGTRLTVV.

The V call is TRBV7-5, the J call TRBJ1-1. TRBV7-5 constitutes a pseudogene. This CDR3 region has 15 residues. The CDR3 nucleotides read TGTGTCAGAAGCTACGCAGGGGGGAGGGATACTGAAGCTTTCTTT. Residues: CVRSYAGGRDTEAFF.

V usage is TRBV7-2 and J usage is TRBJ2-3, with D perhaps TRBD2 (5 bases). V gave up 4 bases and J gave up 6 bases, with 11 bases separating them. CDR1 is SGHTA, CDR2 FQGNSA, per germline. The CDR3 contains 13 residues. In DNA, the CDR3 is TGTGCCAGCAGCTCGGGGAAGGCGGATACGCAGTATTTT. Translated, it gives CASSSGKADTQYF.

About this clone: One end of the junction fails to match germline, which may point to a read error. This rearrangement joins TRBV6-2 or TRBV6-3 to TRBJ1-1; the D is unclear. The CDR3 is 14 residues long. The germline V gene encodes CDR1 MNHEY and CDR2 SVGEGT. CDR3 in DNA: TGTGCCAGCAGTCCCCGACGTGGGAACGCTGAAGCTTTCTTT. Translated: CASSPRRGNAEAFF.

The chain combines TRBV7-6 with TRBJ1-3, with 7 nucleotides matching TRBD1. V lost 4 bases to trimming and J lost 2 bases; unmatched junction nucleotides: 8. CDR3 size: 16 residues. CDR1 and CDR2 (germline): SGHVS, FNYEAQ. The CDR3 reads CASSSGQLSAGNTIYF. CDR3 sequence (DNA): TGTGCCAGCAGCTCGGGACAGCTTTCTGCTGGAAACACCATATATTTT.

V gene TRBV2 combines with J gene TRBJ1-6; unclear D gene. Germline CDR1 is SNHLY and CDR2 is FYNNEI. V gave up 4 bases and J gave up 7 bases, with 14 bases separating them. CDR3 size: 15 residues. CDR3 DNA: TGTGCCAGCAGTGGGCTGCAGAGGCAAAATTCACCCCTCCACTTT. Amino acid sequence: CASSGLQRQNSPLHF.

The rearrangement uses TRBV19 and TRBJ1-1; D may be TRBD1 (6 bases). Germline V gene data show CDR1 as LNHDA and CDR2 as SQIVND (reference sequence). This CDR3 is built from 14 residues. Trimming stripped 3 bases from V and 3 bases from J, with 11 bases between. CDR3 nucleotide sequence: TGTGCCAGTAGTATCAACAGGGCGCACACTGAAGCTTTCTTT. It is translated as CASSINRAHTEAFF.

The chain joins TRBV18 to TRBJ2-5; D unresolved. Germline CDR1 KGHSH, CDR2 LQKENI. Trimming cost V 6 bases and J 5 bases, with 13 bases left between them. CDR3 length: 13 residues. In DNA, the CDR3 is TGTGCCAGCTCCACCGGGCTGGGGGAGACCCAGTACTTC. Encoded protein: CASSTGLGETQYF.

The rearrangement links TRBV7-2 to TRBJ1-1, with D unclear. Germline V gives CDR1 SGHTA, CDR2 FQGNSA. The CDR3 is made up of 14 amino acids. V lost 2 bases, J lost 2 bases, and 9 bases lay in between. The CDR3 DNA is TGTGCCAGCAGCTTATCGTCTGTTAACACTGAAGCTTTCTTT. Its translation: CASSLSSVNTEAFF.

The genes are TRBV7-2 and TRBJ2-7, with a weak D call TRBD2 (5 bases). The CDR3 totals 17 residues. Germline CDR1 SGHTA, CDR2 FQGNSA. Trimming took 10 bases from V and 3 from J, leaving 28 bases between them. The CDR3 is CATSDSGRRHPLYEQYF. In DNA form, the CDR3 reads TGTGCCACCTCAGACTCTGGAAGGAGGCACCCCCTCTACGAGCAGTACTTC. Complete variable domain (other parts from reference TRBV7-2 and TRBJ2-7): GAGVSQSPSNKVTEKGKDVELRCDPISGHTALYWYRQSLGQGLEFLIYFQGNSAPDKSGLPSDRFSAERTGGSVSTLTIQRTQQEDSAVYLCATSDSGRRHPLYEQYFGPGTRLTVT.

The CDR3 region has the DNA TGTGCCAGCAGCGTTCTGGGGCGGGACACTGAAGCTTTCTTT. It translates to CASSVLGRDTEAFF. The V gene is TRBV9, the J gene TRBJ1-1; D is possibly TRBD1 (5 bases). Trimming pared 2 bases from V and 3 bases from J, leaving 11 bases between. The CDR3 runs to 14 residues. Germline CDR1 and CDR2: SGDLS and YYNGEE.

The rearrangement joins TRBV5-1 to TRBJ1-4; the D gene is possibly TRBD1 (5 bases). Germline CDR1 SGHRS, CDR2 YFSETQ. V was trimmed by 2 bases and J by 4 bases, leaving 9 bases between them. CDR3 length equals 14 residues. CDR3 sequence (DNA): TGCGCCAGCAGCTTCCAGGGAAATAATGAAAAACTGTTTTTT. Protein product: CASSFQGNNEKLFF.